The subject of this entry is one TCR beta chain. Antigen specificity is unknown. V dropped 0 bases and J dropped 6 bases, with 5 bases sitting between them. The CDR3 contains 11 residues. Germline lookup yields CDR1 DFQATT and CDR2 SNEGSKA (reference sequence). This entry belongs to a study of T cell responses to AZD1222 COVID-19 vaccine. Regarding the study as a whole: There were mostly white British donors and more females than males, and clonal diversity was possibly underestimated. Seropositive AZD1222 recipients at baseline numbered only 5 to 7. With dominance at 160-218 and 743-854, vaccine-associated CD4 TCRs spanned spike.

Data came from immunoSEQ multiplex PCR; TCRdb stores just in-frame clones and leaves some out. This table has tens of thousands of clones, about 89% appearing once. This TCR came from an adult in good health. The chain is built from TRBV20-1 and TRBJ1-2; no firm D call. Here the sequenced sample was peripheral blood, taken on day 0 of AZD1222 vaccination. The CDR3 nucleotides read TGCAGTGCTAGAGACACACATGGCTACACCTTC. This sequence encodes CSARDTHGYTF.